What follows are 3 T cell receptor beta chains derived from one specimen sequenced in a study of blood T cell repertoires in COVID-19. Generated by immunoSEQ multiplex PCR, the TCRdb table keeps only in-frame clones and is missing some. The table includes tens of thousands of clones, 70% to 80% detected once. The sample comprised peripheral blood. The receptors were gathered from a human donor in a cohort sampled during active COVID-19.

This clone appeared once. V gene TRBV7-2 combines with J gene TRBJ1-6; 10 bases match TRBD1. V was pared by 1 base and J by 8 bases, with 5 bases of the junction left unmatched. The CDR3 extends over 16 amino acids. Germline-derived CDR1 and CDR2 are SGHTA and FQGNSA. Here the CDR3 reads CASSLEPGTGDSPLHF. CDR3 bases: TGTGCCAGCAGCTTAGAGCCCGGGACAGGGGATTCACCCCTCCACTTT.

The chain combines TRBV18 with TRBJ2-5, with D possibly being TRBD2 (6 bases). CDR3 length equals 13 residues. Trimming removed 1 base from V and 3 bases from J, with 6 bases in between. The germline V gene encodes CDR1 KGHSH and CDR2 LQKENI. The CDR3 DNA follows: TGTGCCAGCTCACCACGGGGGGAAGAGACCCAGTACTTC. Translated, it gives CASSPRGEETQYF. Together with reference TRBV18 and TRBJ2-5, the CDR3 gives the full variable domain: NAGVMQNPRHLVRRRGQEARLRCSPMKGHSHVYWYRQLPEEGLKFMVYLQKENIIDESGMPKERFSAEFPKEGPSILRIQQVVRGDSAAYFCASSPRGEETQYFGPGTRLLVL.

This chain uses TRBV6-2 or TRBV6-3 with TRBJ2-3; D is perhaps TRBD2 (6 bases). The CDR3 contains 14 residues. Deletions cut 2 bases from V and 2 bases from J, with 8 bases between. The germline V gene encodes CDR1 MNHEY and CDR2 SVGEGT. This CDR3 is CASSYGGITDTQYF. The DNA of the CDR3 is TGTGCCAGCAGTTACGGAGGGATCACAGATACGCAGTATTTT.